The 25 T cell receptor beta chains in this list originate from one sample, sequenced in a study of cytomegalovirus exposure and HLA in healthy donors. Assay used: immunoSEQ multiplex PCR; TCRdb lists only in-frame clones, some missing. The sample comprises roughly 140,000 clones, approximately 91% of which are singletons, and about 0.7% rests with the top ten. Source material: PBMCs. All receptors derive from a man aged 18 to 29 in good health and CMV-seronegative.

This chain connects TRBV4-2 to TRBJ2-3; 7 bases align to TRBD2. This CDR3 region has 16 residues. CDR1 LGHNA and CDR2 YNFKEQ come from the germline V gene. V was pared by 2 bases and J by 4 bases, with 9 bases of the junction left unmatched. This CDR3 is CASSQPQTSLSDTQYF. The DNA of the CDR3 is TGTGCCAGCAGCCAACCACAGACTAGCTTGTCAGATACGCAGTATTTT.

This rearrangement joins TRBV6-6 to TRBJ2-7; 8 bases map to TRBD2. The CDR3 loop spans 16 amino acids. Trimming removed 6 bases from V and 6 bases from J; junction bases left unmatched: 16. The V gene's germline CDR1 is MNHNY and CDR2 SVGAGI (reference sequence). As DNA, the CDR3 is TGTGCCAGCAGCCCCCCCCGAAGCGGGGGTTTCAGCGAGCAGTACTTC. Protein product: CASSPPRSGGFSEQYF.

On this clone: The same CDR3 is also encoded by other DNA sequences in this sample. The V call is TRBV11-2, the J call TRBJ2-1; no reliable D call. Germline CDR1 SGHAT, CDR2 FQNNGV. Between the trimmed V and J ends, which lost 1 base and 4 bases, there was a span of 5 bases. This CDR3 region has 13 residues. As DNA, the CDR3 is TGTGCCAGCAGCTTAGCCACTTACAATGAGCAGTTCTTC. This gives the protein CASSLATYNEQFF.

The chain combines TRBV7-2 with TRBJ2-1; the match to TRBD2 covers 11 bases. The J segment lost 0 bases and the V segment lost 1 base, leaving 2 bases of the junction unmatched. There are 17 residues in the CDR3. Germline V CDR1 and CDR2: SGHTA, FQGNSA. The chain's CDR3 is CASSLVAGGPSYNEQFF. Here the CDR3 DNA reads TGTGCCAGCAGCTTAGTAGCGGGAGGGCCCTCCTACAATGAGCAGTTCTTC.

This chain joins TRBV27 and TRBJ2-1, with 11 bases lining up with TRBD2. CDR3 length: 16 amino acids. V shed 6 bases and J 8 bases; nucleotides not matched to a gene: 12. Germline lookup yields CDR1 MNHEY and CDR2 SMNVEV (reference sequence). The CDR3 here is CASSPERTSGFDEQFF. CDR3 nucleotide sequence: TGTGCCAGCAGCCCGGAGCGGACTAGCGGGTTCGATGAGCAGTTCTTC.

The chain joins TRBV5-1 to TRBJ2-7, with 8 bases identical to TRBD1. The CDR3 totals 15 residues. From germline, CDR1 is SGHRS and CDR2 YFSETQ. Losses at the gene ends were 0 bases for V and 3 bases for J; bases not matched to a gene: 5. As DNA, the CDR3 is TGCGCCAGCAGCTTGGGGACAGGGCCTCTCTACGAGCAGTACTTC. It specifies CASSLGTGPLYEQYF.

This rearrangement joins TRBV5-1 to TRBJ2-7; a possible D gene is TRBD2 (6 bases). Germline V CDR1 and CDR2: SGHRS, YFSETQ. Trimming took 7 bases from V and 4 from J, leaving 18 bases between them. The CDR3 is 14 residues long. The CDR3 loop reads CASGGVGPKYEQYF. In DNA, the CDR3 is TGCGCCAGCGGCGGGGTAGGGCCGAAATACGAGCAGTACTTC.

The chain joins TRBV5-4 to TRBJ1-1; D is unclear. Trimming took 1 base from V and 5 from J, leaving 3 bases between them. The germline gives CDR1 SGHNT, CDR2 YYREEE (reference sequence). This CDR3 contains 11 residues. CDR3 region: CASSLRTEAFF. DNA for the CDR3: TGTGCCAGCAGCTTGCGTACTGAAGCTTTCTTT.

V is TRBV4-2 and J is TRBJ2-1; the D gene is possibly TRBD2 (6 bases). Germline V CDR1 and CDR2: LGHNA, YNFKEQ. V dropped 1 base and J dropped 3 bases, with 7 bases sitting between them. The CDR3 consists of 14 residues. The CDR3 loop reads CASSQGGDYNEQFF. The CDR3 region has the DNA TGTGCCAGCAGCCAAGGGGGGGACTACAATGAGCAGTTCTTC.

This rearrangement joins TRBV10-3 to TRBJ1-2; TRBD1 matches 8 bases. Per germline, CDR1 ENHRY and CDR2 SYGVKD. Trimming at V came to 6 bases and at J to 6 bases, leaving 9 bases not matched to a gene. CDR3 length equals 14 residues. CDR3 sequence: CAISPPTGVNGYTF. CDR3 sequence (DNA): TGTGCCATCAGCCCCCCGACAGGGGTGAATGGCTACACCTTC.

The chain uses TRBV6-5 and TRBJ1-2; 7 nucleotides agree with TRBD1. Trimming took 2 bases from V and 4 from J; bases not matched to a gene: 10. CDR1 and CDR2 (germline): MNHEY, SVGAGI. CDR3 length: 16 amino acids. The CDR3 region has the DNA TGTGCCAGCAGTTACGGGTCGACAGGGACTGTCTATGGCTACACCTTC. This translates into CASSYGSTGTVYGYTF.

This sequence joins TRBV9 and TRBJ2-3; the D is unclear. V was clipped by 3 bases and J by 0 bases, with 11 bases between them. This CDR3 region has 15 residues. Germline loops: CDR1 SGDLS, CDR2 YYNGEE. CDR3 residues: CASSATSGSTDTQYF. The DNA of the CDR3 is TGTGCCAGCAGCGCGACAAGTGGGAGCACAGATACGCAGTATTTT.

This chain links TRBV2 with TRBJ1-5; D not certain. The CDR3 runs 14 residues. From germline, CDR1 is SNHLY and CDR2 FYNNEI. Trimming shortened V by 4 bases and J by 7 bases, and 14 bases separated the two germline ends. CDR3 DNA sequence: TGTGCCAGCAGTGTACTGTCGGCGGGCCAGCCCCAGCATTTT. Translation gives CASSVLSAGQPQHF.

CDR3 DNA: TGTGCCAGCAGCTTACAGGGGAGCACCGGGGAGCTGTTTTTT. It codes for CASSLQGSTGELFF. The chain is built from TRBV7-2 and TRBJ2-2, with D possibly being TRBD1 (6 bases). In germline, CDR1 is SGHTA, CDR2 FQGNSA. The CDR3 consists of 14 residues. Between the trimmed V and J ends, which lost 2 bases and 4 bases, there was a span of 8 bases.

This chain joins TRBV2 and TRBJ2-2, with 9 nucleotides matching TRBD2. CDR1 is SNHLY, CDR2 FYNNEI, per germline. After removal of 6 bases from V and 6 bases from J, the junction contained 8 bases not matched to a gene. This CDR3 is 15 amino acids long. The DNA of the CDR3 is TGTGCCAGCAGGATCGGGCTAGCGGGGTCCGGGGAGCTGTTTTTT. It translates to CASRIGLAGSGELFF.

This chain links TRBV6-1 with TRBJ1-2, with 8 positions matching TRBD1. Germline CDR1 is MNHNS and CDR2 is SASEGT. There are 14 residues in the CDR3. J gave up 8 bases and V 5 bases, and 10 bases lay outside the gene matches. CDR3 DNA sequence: TGTGCCAGCAGTAAATCTGACAGGGGAGACGGCTACACCTTC. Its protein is CASSKSDRGDGYTF.

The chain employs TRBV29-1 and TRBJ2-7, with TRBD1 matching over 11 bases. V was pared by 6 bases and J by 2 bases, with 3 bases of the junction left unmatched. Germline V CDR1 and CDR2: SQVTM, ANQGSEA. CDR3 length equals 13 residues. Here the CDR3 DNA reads TGCAGCGTAGGACAGGGGGCGACCTACGAGCAGTACTTC. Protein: CSVGQGATYEQYF.

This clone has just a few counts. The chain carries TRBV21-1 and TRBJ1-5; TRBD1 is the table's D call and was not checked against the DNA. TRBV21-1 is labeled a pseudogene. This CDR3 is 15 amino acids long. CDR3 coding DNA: TGTGCCAGCAGCAAACACACAGGGGGCAATCAGCCCCAGCATTTT. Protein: CASSKHTGGNQPQHF.

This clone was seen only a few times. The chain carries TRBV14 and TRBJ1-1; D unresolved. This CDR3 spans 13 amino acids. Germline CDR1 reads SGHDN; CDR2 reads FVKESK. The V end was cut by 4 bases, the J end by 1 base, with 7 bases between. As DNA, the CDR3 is TGTGCCAGCAGCCCTACAGCGAACACTGAAGCTTTCTTT. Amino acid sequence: CASSPTANTEAFF.

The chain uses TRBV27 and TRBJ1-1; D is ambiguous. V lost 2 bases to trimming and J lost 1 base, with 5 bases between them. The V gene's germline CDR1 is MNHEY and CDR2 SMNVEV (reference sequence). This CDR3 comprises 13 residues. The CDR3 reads CASSLSENTEAFF. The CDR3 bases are TGTGCCAGCAGTTTAAGCGAGAACACTGAAGCTTTCTTT.

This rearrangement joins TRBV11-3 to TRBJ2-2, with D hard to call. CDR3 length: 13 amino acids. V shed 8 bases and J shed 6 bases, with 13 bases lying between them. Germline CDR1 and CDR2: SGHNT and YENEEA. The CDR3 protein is CASGLVLAGELFF. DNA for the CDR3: TGTGCCAGCGGCCTAGTCCTAGCCGGGGAGCTGTTTTTT. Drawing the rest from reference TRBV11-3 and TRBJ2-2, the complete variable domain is EAGVVQSPRYKIIEKKQPVAFWCNPISGHNTLYWYLQNLGQGPELLIRYENEEAVDDSQLPKDRFSAERLKGVDSTLKIQPAELGDSAVYLCASGLVLAGELFFGEGSRLTVL.

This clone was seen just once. The CDR3 protein is CAWSPDRGYGYTF. CDR3 DNA sequence: TGTGCCTGGAGCCCGGACAGGGGCTATGGCTACACCTTC. This rearrangement joins TRBV30 to TRBJ1-2; 9 nucleotides align to TRBD1. CDR1 and CDR2 (germline): GTSNPN, SVGIG (reference sequence). J lost 4 bases, V lost 3 bases, and 3 bases had no gene match. CDR3 length equals 13 residues.

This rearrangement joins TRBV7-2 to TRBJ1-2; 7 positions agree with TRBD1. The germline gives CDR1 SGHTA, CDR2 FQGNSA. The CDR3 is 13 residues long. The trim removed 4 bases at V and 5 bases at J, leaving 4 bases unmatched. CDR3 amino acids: CASSSGQQYGYTF. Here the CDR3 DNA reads TGTGCCAGCAGCTCGGGACAGCAGTATGGCTACACCTTC.

The CDR3 is CSVRTGDYEQYF. CDR3 sequence (DNA): TGCAGCGTTCGAACAGGGGACTACGAGCAGTACTTC. The chain links TRBV29-1 to TRBJ2-7, with 7 positions matching TRBD1. V trimming: 5 bases; J trimming: 3 bases; junction bases outside the gene matches: 4. The CDR3 consists of 12 residues. Germline V CDR1 and CDR2: SQVTM, ANQGSEA.

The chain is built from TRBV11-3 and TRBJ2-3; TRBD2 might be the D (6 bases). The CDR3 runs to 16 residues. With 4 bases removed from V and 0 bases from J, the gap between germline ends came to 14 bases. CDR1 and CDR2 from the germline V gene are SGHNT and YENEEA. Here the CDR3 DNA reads TGTGCCAGCAGCTCAAAGGTCGGGGGTAGCACAGATACGCAGTATTTT. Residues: CASSSKVGGSTDTQYF.